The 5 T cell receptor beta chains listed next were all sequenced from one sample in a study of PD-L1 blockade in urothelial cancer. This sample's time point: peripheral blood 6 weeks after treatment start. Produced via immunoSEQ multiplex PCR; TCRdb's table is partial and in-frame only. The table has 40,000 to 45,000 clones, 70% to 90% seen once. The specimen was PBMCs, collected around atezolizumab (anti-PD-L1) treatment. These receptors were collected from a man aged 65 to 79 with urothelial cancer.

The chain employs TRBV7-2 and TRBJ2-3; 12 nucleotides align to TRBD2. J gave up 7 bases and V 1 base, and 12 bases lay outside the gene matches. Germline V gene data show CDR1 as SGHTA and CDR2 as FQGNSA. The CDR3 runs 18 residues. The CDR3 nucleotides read TGTGCCAGCAGCTTAGACCCTAGCGGGAGGGCCGTTTTACATACGCAGTATTTT. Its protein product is CASSLDPSGRAVLHTQYF.

The DNA of the CDR3 is TGTGCCAGCCCCAAGGGGGTTAACTCTGGAAACACCATATATTTT. This gives the protein CASPKGVNSGNTIYF. The chain joins TRBV7-2 to TRBJ1-3; weak D call: TRBD1 (6 bases). This CDR3 region has 15 residues. Germline V gene data show CDR1 as SGHTA and CDR2 as FQGNSA. Trimming left V 8 bases short and J 0 bases short, with 14 bases between.

CDR3 DNA: TGTGCCAGCAGTGCAGAACAGGGGCTTGTGGAAAAACTGTTTTTT. Amino acid sequence: CASSAEQGLVEKLFF. The gene calls are TRBV2 and TRBJ1-4; 7 positions agree with TRBD1. The V and J ends lost 4 bases and 8 bases, in that order; junction bases with no gene match: 10. This CDR3 comprises 15 residues. The germline V gene encodes CDR1 SNHLY and CDR2 FYNNEI.

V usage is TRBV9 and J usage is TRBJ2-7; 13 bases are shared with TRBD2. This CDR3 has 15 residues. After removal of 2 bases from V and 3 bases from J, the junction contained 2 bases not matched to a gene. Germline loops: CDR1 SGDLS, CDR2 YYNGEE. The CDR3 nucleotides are TGTGCCAGCAGCGTGGGACTAGCGGGGTTCTACGAGCAGTACTTC. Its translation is CASSVGLAGFYEQYF.

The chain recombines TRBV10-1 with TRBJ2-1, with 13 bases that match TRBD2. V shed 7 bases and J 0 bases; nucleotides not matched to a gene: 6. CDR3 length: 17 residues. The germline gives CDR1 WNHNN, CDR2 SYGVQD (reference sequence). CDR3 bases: TGCGCCAGCAATGGGACTAGCGGGACGAGCTCCTACAATGAGCAGTTCTTC. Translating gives CASNGTSGTSSYNEQFF.